This T cell receptor beta chain was documented in a study of identical twins. The study's findings and limits: Cross-sectional statistical analysis was relied on for the conclusions, without the same donors being followed. Whereas memory repertoires showed no such difference, abundant cord blood beta clonotypes carried fewer insertions.

All donors were healthy Caucasians. cDNA molecules carried unique molecular identifiers, and template switching added a universal primer site. TCRdb used MiXCR to reprocess the 5' RACE reads, holding one entry per CDR3 protein. Of 130,000 to 150,000 distinct CDR3 sequences in the sample, roughly 3.5% are singletons; the top ten hold 8.1%. Between the trimmed V and J ends, which lost 3 bases and 0 bases, there was a span of 5 bases. The germline gives CDR1 DFQATT, CDR2 SNEGSKA (reference sequence). The CDR3 is 12 amino acids. This clonotype was counted ten times or more. Its antigen is unknown. The rearrangement links TRBV20-1 to TRBJ2-5; D call uncertain. The sequence was collected from a man younger than 35 in good health. Sample: memory T cells sorted from blood. CDR3 sequence: CSASENQETQYF. CDR3 nucleotides: TGCAGTGCTAGCGAAAACCAAGAGACCCAGTACTTC.